A single sample gave rise to the 15 T cell receptor beta chains below, sequenced in a study. TCRdb re-called the RT-PCR reads through MiXCR, storing one row per CDR3 protein. The sample comprises hundreds of thousands of distinct CDR3 sequences, 12% to 15% of which are singletons, and 3.6% rests with the top ten. Source material: memory CD4+ T cells from blood. All receptors come from a female donor in good health, serving as a healthy control.

This clonotype has just a few counts. This rearrangement joins TRBV6-5 to TRBJ1-2; D gene ambiguous. The V gene lost 0 bases and the J gene lost 6 bases, with 8 bases spanning the gap. The CDR3 has 13 residues. Germline V lookup: CDR1 MNHEY, CDR2 SVGAGI. This CDR3 reads CASSYSGLDGYTF. In nucleotides, the CDR3 is TGTGCCAGCAGTTACTCGGGCCTTGATGGCTACACCTTC.

This chain connects TRBV28 to TRBJ1-2; D uncertain. Deletions cut 3 bases from V and 5 bases from J, with 13 bases between. CDR3 length: 14 residues. From germline, CDR1 is MDHEN and CDR2 SYDVKM. The CDR3 spells CASSLHGARYGYTF. The DNA for the CDR3 is TGTGCCAGCAGTTTGCACGGAGCGAGATATGGCTACACCTTC.

The V call is TRBV18, the J call TRBJ2-2; D is ambiguous. The CDR3 is 14 amino acids. The germline V gene has CDR1 KGHSH and CDR2 LQKENI. V was shortened by 4 bases and J by 4 bases, with 10 bases between the two germline ends. CDR3 DNA: TGTGCCAGCTCACGAGAGGATGGCACCGGGGAGCTGTTTTTT. This encodes CASSREDGTGELFF. Based on the CDR3 plus reference TRBV18 and TRBJ2-2, the full variable domain is NAGVMQNPRHLVRRRGQEARLRCSPMKGHSHVYWYRQLPEEGLKFMVYLQKENIIDESGMPKERFSAEFPKEGPSILRIQQVVRGDSAAYFCASSREDGTGELFFGEGSRLTVL.

The chain uses TRBV14 and TRBJ2-3, with unresolved D. The V gene's germline CDR1 is SGHDN and CDR2 FVKESK. The CDR3 totals 13 residues. Trimming shortened V by 4 bases and J by 4 bases, and 9 bases separated the two germline ends. The CDR3 region is CASSLVGPDTQYF. In DNA form, the CDR3 reads TGTGCCAGCAGCCTCGTAGGACCAGATACGCAGTATTTT.

J is TRBJ2-7 and V is TRBV20-1; TRBD2 matches 7 bases. Trimming removed 0 bases from V and 0 bases from J; junction bases left unmatched: 5. Looked up from germline, CDR1 is DFQATT and CDR2 is SNEGSKA (reference sequence). This CDR3 is 15 amino acids long. CDR3 amino acids: CSARDLGGSSYEQYF. The CDR3 nucleotides read TGCAGTGCTAGAGATTTGGGCGGGAGCTCCTACGAGCAGTACTTC.

This clonotype came up a few times. The chain uses TRBV6-5 and TRBJ1-5; 7 nucleotides align to TRBD1. Germline-derived CDR1 and CDR2 are MNHEY and SVGAGI. The CDR3 is 15 residues long. V trimming: 6 bases; J trimming: 4 bases; junction bases outside the gene matches: 9. DNA of the CDR3: TGTGCCAGCAGCCCTAAGACAGGGCGGAATCAGCCCCAGCATTTT. It yields the protein CASSPKTGRNQPQHF.

This chain joins TRBV7-2 and TRBJ2-3; D may be TRBD1 (7 bases). This CDR3 comprises 15 residues. Germline CDR1 SGHTA, CDR2 FQGNSA. Trimming pared 5 bases from V and 6 bases from J, leaving 18 bases between. Written as DNA, the CDR3 is TGTGCCAGCAGCCCATGGACAGGAGGGAGCGATACGCAGTATTTT. It codes for CASSPWTGGSDTQYF. The whole variable domain, filled in from reference TRBV7-2 and TRBJ2-3, reads GAGVSQSPSNKVTEKGKDVELRCDPISGHTALYWYRQSLGQGLEFLIYFQGNSAPDKSGLPSDRFSAERTGGSVSTLTIQRTQQEDSAVYLCASSPWTGGSDTQYFGPGTRLTVL.

DNA for the CDR3: TGTGCCGCTTCCTGGGCGGGCACAGATACGCAGTATTTT. Protein product: CAASWAGTDTQYF. The V call is TRBV7-9, the J call TRBJ2-3, with D hard to call. Trimming removed 11 bases from V and 1 base from J, with 13 bases in between. Germline V lookup: CDR1 SEHNR, CDR2 FQNEAQ (reference sequence). The CDR3 loop spans 13 amino acids.

This clonotype was seen ten or more times. The chain is built from TRBV28 and TRBJ2-7; 7 bases agree with TRBD1. CDR1 and CDR2 from the germline V gene are MDHEN and SYDVKM. With 6 bases clipped from V and 0 bases from J, the junction kept 8 bases outside the gene matches. The CDR3 is 15 residues long. As DNA, the CDR3 is TGTGCCAGCAGCTTTCCGGGACAGCACTCCTACGAGCAGTACTTC. Amino acids: CASSFPGQHSYEQYF. Full variable domain (remainder filled in from reference TRBV28 and TRBJ2-7): DVKVTQSSRYLVKRTGEKVFLECVQDMDHENMFWYRQDPGLGLRLIYFSYDVKMKEKGDIPEGYSVSREKKERFSLILESASTNQTSMYLCASSFPGQHSYEQYFGPGTRLTVT.

The chain uses TRBV20-1 and TRBJ2-3, with D maybe TRBD1 (6 bases). The CDR3 spans 13 residues. Germline CDR1 DFQATT, CDR2 SNEGSKA (reference sequence). V dropped 6 bases and J dropped 0 bases, with 10 bases sitting between them. The CDR3 DNA is TGCAGTGCAGGACAGCCTAGCACAGATACGCAGTATTTT. Encoded protein: CSAGQPSTDTQYF.

The chain employs TRBV6-6 and TRBJ1-4; TRBD1 aligns across 8 bases. The CDR3 length is 16 residues. Germline V CDR1 and CDR2: MNHNY, SVGAGI (reference sequence). V lost 2 bases to trimming and J lost 4 bases; unmatched junction nucleotides: 6. This CDR3 is CASSYGGTGLNEKLFF. For the CDR3, the DNA is TGTGCCAGCAGTTACGGGGGGACAGGACTTAATGAAAAACTGTTTTTT.

This clonotype was observed many times. The chain has TRBV24-1 and TRBJ2-1; 12 bases are a match to TRBD1. CDR3 length: 17 amino acids. Germline CDR1 reads KGHDR; CDR2 reads SFDVKD. Trimming took 5 bases from V and 6 from J; bases not matched to a gene: 10. The CDR3 protein is CATSGSPGQGAGNEQFF. The CDR3 DNA follows: TGTGCCACCAGTGGATCTCCGGGACAGGGGGCAGGCAATGAGCAGTTCTTC.

V and J are TRBV2 and TRBJ1-6; weak D call: TRBD1 (5 bases). Germline V lookup: CDR1 SNHLY, CDR2 FYNNEI. This CDR3 is built from 13 residues. Trimming pared 8 bases from V and 10 bases from J, leaving 15 bases between. The CDR3 reads CASRGEAGSPLHF. Written as DNA, the CDR3 is TGTGCCAGCCGAGGGGAGGCGGGGTCACCCCTCCACTTT.

The chain has TRBV7-9 and TRBJ2-1; no reliable D call. V was trimmed by 1 base and J by 7 bases, leaving 14 bases between them. This CDR3 has 15 amino acids. From germline, CDR1 is SEHNR and CDR2 FQNEAQ (reference sequence). CDR3 nucleotide sequence: TGTGCCAGCAGCTTAGGGTTGGGCCAACTAAATGAGCAGTTCTTC. Translating gives CASSLGLGQLNEQFF.

This clonotype was found a few times. V gene TRBV18 combines with J gene TRBJ2-1; tentatively, D is TRBD1 or TRBD2 (6 bases each). The V gene's germline CDR1 is KGHSH and CDR2 LQKENI. Trimming took 4 bases from V and 8 from J, leaving 18 bases between them. This CDR3 contains 15 residues. CDR3 DNA: TGTGCCAGCTCACTAAACGACGGGGGCCTTGATGAGCAGTTCTTC. This translates into CASSLNDGGLDEQFF.